This note documents a single TCR beta chain sequence. Antigen specificity is unknown. CDR1 and CDR2 from the germline V gene are SGHRS and YFSETQ. This CDR3 is built from 15 residues. The V end was cut by 0 bases, the J end by 8 bases, with 12 bases between. The entry originates in a study of T-cell memory formation after mild COVID-19. Turning to the study itself: Clusters of TCRs were largely donor specific. Study-wide findings and caveats: The study detected some responding clones in pre-infection memory, suggesting cross-reactive memory joined. Clones that got smaller from day 15 to 85 had even CD4/CD8, while clones growing later tipped toward CD4+.

TCRdb recomputed calls from the 5' RACE reads with MiXCR, one row per CDR3 protein. The sample yields around 53,000 distinct CDR3 sequences, 12% seen once. Source material: PBMCs or a T cell subset sorted from them (not recorded which). The chain uses TRBV5-1 and TRBJ1-6, with D unclear. This TCR came from a man between 18 and 35 years old who had mild COVID-19 (a few samples of this study predate the infection). Cell type and time point are not known. CDR3 DNA sequence: TGCGCCAGCAGCTTGGGGGGAGCCCGGTATTCACCCCTCCACTTT. This gives the protein CASSLGGARYSPLHF.